The following is a T cell receptor beta chain sequence with its context. These data are taken from a study of shared clonotypes between healthy human individuals. Naivety among CD8 cells was defined by CD45RO negativity and positive CCR7 selection, thereby excluding terminally differentiated effector memory CD45RA+ cells. CDR3 length: 19 residues. Per the germline V gene, CDR1 is SGDLS and CDR2 is YYNGEE. V lost 4 bases, J lost 3 bases, and 15 bases stayed unmatched. Assay: immunoSEQ multiplex PCR; the TCRdb copy retains only in-frame clones and omits some. Counted here are some 2.1 million clones, 93% occurring once; the ten biggest clones make up more than 1.5%.

Sequences were obtained from naive CD8+ T cells from PBMCs. The chain is built from TRBV9 and TRBJ2-1, with 11 bases that match TRBD2. The receptor was derived from a man between 18 and 29 years old in good health. Some clones in this sample may be carry-over from other donors' samples. CDR3 coding DNA: TGTGCCAGCAGCTTACCGGGACTAGCGGAGACGTCCGGCTACAATGAGCAGTTCTTC. Translation gives CASSLPGLAETSGYNEQFF.